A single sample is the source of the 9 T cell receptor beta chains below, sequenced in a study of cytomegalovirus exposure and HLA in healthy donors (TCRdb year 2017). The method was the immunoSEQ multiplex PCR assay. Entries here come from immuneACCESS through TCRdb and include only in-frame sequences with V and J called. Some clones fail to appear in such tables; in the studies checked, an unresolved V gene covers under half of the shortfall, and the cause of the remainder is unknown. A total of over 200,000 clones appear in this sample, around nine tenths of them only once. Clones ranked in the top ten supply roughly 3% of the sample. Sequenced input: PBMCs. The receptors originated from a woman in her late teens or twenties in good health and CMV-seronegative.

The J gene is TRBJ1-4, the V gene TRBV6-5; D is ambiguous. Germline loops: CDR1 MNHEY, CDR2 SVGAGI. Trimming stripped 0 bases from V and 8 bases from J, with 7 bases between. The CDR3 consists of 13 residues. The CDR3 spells CASSYSSGEKLFF. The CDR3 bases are TGTGCCAGCAGTTACTCTTCGGGGGAAAAACTGTTTTTT.

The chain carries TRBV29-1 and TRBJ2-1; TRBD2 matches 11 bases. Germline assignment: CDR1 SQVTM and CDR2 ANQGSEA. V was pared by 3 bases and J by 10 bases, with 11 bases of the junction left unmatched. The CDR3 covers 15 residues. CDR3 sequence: CSVEFTSGRWGEQFF. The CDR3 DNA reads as TGCAGCGTTGAGTTTACTAGCGGGAGATGGGGGGAGCAGTTCTTC.

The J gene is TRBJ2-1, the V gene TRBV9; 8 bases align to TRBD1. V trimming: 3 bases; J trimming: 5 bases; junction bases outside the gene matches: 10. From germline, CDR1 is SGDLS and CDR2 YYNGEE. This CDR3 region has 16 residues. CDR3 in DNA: TGTGCCAGCAGCGCCTTTCCGGGACAGGTAAACAATGAGCAGTTCTTC. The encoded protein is CASSAFPGQVNNEQFF.

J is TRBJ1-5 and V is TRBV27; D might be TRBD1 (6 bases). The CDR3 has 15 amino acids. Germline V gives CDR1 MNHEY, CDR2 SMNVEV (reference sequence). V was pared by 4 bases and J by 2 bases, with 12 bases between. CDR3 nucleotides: TGTGCCAGCAGTTCCGGGGGGCTAGGCAATCAGCCCCAGCATTTT. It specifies CASSSGGLGNQPQHF.

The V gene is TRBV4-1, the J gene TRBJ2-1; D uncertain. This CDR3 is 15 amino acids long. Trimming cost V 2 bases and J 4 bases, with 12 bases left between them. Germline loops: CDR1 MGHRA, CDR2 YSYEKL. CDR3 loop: CASSQQVPLYNEQFF. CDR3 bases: TGCGCCAGCAGCCAACAGGTCCCCCTTTACAATGAGCAGTTCTTC.

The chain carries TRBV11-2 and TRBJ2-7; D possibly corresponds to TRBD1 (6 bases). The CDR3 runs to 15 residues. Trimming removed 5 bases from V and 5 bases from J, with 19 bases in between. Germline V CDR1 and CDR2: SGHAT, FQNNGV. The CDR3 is CASSPNRPDSNEQYF. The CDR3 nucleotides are TGTGCCAGCAGCCCAAACCGGCCGGACAGTAACGAGCAGTACTTC.

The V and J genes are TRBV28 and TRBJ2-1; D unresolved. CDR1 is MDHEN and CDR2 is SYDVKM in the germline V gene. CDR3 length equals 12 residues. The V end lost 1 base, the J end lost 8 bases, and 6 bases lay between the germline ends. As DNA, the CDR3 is TGTGCCAGCAGTTTATCCGGGTATGAGCAGTTCTTC. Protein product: CASSLSGYEQFF. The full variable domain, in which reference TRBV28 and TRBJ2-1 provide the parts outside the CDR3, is DVKVTQSSRYLVKRTGEKVFLECVQDMDHENMFWYRQDPGLGLRLIYFSYDVKMKEKGDIPEGYSVSREKKERFSLILESASTNQTSMYLCASSLSGYEQFFGPGTRLTVL.

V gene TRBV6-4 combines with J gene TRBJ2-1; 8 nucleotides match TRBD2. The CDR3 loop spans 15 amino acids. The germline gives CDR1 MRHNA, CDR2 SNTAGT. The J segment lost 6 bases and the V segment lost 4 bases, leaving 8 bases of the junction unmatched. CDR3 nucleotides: TGTGCCAGCAGTGTAGGATACGGGAGGGCCAATGAGCAGTTCTTC. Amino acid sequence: CASSVGYGRANEQFF.

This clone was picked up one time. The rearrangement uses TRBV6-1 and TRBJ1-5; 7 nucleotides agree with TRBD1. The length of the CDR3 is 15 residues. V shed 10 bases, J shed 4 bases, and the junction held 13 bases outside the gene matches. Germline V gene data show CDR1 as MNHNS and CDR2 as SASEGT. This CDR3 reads CATSHRQGRNQPQHF. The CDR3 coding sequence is TGTGCCACCAGCCACCGACAGGGACGAAATCAGCCCCAGCATTTT.